What follows is one T cell receptor (beta chain) and its context. Its antigen is not known. TCRdb keeps only in-frame clones here, not all; method: immunoSEQ multiplex PCR. The data contain tens of thousands of clones, roughly nine tenths of them singletons. This record comes from a study of T cell responses to AZD1222 COVID-19 vaccine. Per germline, CDR1 SGHAT and CDR2 FQNNGV. The V gene lost 2 bases and the J gene lost 7 bases, with 2 bases spanning the gap. The CDR3 is 11 residues long. General study findings and limits: Donor demographics were predominantly white British with a female majority; clonal diversity may be underestimated. Recipients of two AZD1222 doses showed rising Spike-specific TCR breadth and depth.

The chain couples TRBV11-2 to TRBJ2-2; D uncertain. The sequence came from an adult who received the AZD1222 COVID-19 vaccine. Here the sequenced sample was peripheral blood, taken 28 days after the second AZD1222 dose. The chain's CDR3 is CASSLLGELFF. CDR3 DNA sequence: TGTGCCAGCAGCTTACTCGGGGAGCTGTTTTTT. Based on the CDR3 plus reference TRBV11-2 and TRBJ2-2, the full variable domain is EAGVAQSPRYKIIEKRQSVAFWCNPISGHATLYWYQQILGQGPKLLIQFQNNGVVDDSQLPKDRFSAERLKGVDSTLKIQPAKLEDSAVYLCASSLLGELFFGEGSRLTVL.